This T cell receptor beta chain was captured in a study of T cell repertoires in cytomegalovirus infection. TCRdb reanalysed the reads using MiXCR and keeps one entry per CDR3 protein. Among hundreds of thousands of distinct CDR3 sequences, about 33% were seen once, and the ten largest hold roughly 18%. The CDR3 length is 15 residues. Per germline, CDR1 ENHRY and CDR2 SYGVKD. J gave up 4 bases and V 4 bases, and 6 bases lay outside the gene matches. This clonotype was picked up a small number of times. The antigen remains unidentified. The gene calls are TRBV10-3 and TRBJ2-2; 7 nucleotides match TRBD1. This TCR came from a human donor in good health (CMV status not recorded). Some clones in this sample may be carry-over from other donors' samples. The sample here was cultured PBMCs, taken from culture after CMV antigen stimulation. The DNA for the CDR3 is TGTGCCATCAGTGCTCCGGACAGGAGCACCGGGGAGCTGTTTTTT. The encoded protein is CAISAPDRSTGELFF.